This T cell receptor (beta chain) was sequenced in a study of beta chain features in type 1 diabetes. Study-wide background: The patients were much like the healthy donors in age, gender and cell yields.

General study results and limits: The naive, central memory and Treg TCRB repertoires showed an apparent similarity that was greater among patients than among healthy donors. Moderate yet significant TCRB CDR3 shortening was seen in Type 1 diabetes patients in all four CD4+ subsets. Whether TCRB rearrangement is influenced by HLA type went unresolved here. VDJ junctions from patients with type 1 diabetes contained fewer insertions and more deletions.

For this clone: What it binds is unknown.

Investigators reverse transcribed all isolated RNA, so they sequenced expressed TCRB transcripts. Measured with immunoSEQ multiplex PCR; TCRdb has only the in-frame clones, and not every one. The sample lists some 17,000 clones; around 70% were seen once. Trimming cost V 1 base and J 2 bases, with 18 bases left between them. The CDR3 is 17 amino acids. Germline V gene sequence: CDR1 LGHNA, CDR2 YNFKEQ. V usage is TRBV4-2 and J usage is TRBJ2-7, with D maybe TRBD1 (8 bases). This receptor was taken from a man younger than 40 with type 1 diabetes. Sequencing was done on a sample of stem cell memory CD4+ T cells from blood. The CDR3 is CASSQGGGTGLTYEQYF. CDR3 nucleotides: TGTGCCAGCAGCCAAGGGGGGGGGACAGGCCTGACCTACGAGCAGTACTTC.